This section outlines one TCR beta chain sequence together with its context. Trimming took 3 bases from V and 2 from J; bases not matched to a gene: 7. Germline V gene sequence: CDR1 SGHRS, CDR2 YFSETQ. The CDR3 loop spans 16 amino acids. The data were taken from a study of blood T cells in healthy people across ages. A second PCR, run for roughly 7 to 12 cycles, used a sample-barcoded 5' primer plus a J-beta primer mix. TCRdb ran MiXCR on the 5' RACE reads and lists one entry per CDR3 protein. The data show approximately 830,000 distinct CDR3 sequences, roughly 60% seen once. Approximately 9 milliliters of peripheral blood were drawn from each donor into EDTA-treated tubes.

Sequenced material: blood. The chain is built from TRBV5-1 and TRBJ2-5; 10 bases are a match to TRBD1. The clonotype comes from a man aged 25 to 40 in good health. The CDR3 protein is CASSSRDRGPQETQYF. Written as DNA, the CDR3 is TGCGCCAGCAGCTCGCGGGACAGGGGTCCTCAAGAGACCCAGTACTTC. The full variable domain, rest sourced from reference TRBV5-1 and TRBJ2-5, is KAGVTQTPRYLIKTRGQQVTLSCSPISGHRSVSWYQQTPGQGLQFLFEYFSETQRNKGNFPGRFSGRQFSNSRSEMNVSTLELGDSALYLCASSSRDRGPQETQYFGPGTRLLVL.